The TCR beta chain described here comes from a study of OX40 agonist ivuxolimab in advanced cancers. As for the study in general: Ivuxolimab was delivered to patients intravenously every 2 weeks at doses spanning 0.01 to 10 mg/kg. Study-wide points: Doses of 0.1 to 3.0 mg/kg were accompanied by clonal expansion of CD4+ and CD8+ blood T cells by week 6.

The germline V gene encodes CDR1 MNHEY and CDR2 SVGAGI. V shed 4 bases, J shed 5 bases, and the junction held 8 bases outside the gene matches. The CDR3 sequence is 16 residues long. This clone was observed a single time. Antigen: not known. Profiled with immunoSEQ multiplex PCR; TCRdb holds only in-frame clones, not every one. The table has some 27,000 clones, around four fifths seen once; the top ten hold 11%. Sequencing was performed on CD4+ or CD8+ T cells sorted from blood, taken in a trial of the OX40 agonist ivuxolimab. V is TRBV6-5 and J is TRBJ1-1; 12 bases agree with TRBD1. The sequence was collected from an adult with an advanced solid tumor such as melanoma, head and neck, liver or kidney cancer. This chain's CDR3 is CASSLGTGGDGTEAFF. CDR3 in DNA: TGTGCCAGCAGTTTGGGGACAGGGGGCGACGGGACTGAAGCTTTCTTT.